Below, 27 T cell receptor beta chains from the same sample are listed, as sequenced in a study of shared clonotypes between healthy human individuals. TCRdb's copy holds only in-frame clones and misses some; the assay was immunoSEQ multiplex PCR. The sample lists almost 750,000 clones; 72% were seen once. The sequencing input was memory CD4+ T cells sorted from blood. Stated subset: CD45RA-negative fraction. These receptor sequences come from a woman in her twenties or thirties in good health.

This clone came up a few times. The gene calls are TRBV10-3 and TRBJ1-1, with no clear D. The germline V gene encodes CDR1 ENHRY and CDR2 SYGVKD. The CDR3 contains 13 residues. V was cut by 6 bases and J by 2 bases, with 10 bases left in between. CDR3 sequence reads: CAIREGPNTEAFF. CDR3 DNA sequence: TGTGCCATCAGGGAGGGCCCTAACACTGAAGCTTTCTTT.

The table lists this clone with a few counts. The V gene is TRBV5-5, the J gene TRBJ2-5; 10 positions match TRBD1. The CDR3 runs 16 residues. Per germline, CDR1 SGHKS and CDR2 YYEKEE (reference sequence). V was clipped by 4 bases and J by 5 bases; unmatched bases: 11. CDR3 coding DNA: TGTGCCAGCAGCCTGACCGGGACAGGGGTGGGGGAGACCCAGTACTTC. It translates to CASSLTGTGVGETQYF.

In this sample, this clone turned up a few times. The chain employs TRBV19 and TRBJ2-1; 9 bases are a match to TRBD2. Per germline, CDR1 LNHDA and CDR2 SQIVND (reference sequence). Trimming at V came to 3 bases and at J to 8 bases, leaving 8 bases not matched to a gene. The CDR3 runs 15 residues. For the CDR3, the DNA is TGTGCCAGTAGTATCTCCGGGACTAGCATCGATGAGCAGTTCTTC. Translating gives CASSISGTSIDEQFF. The whole variable domain, remainder taken from reference TRBV19 and TRBJ2-1, is DGGITQSPKYLFRKEGQNVTLSCEQNLNHDAMYWYRQDPGQGLRLIYYSQIVNDFQKGDIAEGYSVSREKKESFPLTVTSAQKNPTAFYLCASSISGTSIDEQFFGPGTRLTVL.

This clone was recorded once. This sequence joins TRBV7-9 and TRBJ1-1; 7 bases line up with TRBD1. From germline, CDR1 is SEHNR and CDR2 FQNEAQ (reference sequence). The CDR3 has 15 amino acids. Losses at the gene ends were 8 bases for V and 2 bases for J; bases not matched to a gene: 11. CDR3 bases: TGTGCCAGCGGGCCGGAAGGGACAGCAAACACTGAAGCTTTCTTT. It encodes CASGPEGTANTEAFF.

The rearrangement uses TRBV27 and TRBJ1-1; D remains unclear. V was trimmed by 5 bases and J by 1 base, leaving 8 bases between them. This CDR3 is 13 amino acids long. CDR1 MNHEY and CDR2 SMNVEV come from the germline V gene (reference sequence). The CDR3 DNA sequence: TGTGCCAGCAGTATTCACCAGAACACTGAAGCTTTCTTT. The encoded protein is CASSIHQNTEAFF.

The rearrangement uses TRBV5-4 and TRBJ2-7; 16 bases are shared with TRBD2. Germline CDR1 SGHNT, CDR2 YYREEE (reference sequence). CDR3 length: 16 amino acids. J lost 6 bases, V lost 4 bases, and 7 bases had no gene match. This CDR3 reads CASSQGLAGGLREQYF. The CDR3 DNA reads TGTGCCAGCAGCCAGGGACTAGCGGGAGGGCTACGCGAGCAGTACTTC. The full variable domain, in which reference TRBV5-4 and TRBJ2-7 provide the parts outside the CDR3, is ETGVTQSPTHLIKTRGQQVTLRCSSQSGHNTVSWYQQALGQGPQFIFQYYREEENGRGNFPPRFSGLQFPNYSSELNVNALELDDSALYLCASSQGLAGGLREQYFGPGTRLTVT.

This clone appeared a single time. This rearrangement joins TRBV7-9 to TRBJ1-2; D ambiguous. CDR3 length: 13 amino acids. The V and J ends lost 1 base and 8 bases respectively, with 11 bases between them. CDR1 SEHNR and CDR2 FQNEAQ come from the germline V gene (reference sequence). CDR3 DNA sequence: TGTGCCAGCAGCTTAGTTGAGGGTCGGGGCTACACCTTC. It yields the protein CASSLVEGRGYTF. The variable domain in full, completed from reference TRBV7-9 and TRBJ1-2, reads DTGVSQNPRHKITKRGQNVTFRCDPISEHNRLYWYRQTLGQGPEFLTYFQNEAQLEKSRLLSDRFSAERPKGSFSTLEIQRTEQGDSAMYLCASSLVEGRGYTFGSGTRLTVV.

V and J are TRBV30 and TRBJ1-1; tentative D call: TRBD1 (6 bases). The CDR3 length is 13 residues. V was clipped by 5 bases and J by 1 base, with 11 bases between them. Germline values: CDR1 GTSNPN, CDR2 SVGIG (reference sequence). The CDR3 region is CAWEPGQNTEAFF. CDR3 DNA sequence: TGTGCCTGGGAACCGGGACAGAACACTGAAGCTTTCTTT. Looking up the rest from reference TRBV30 and TRBJ1-1 gives the full variable domain: SQTIHQWPATLVQPVGSPLSLECTVEGTSNPNLYWYRQAAGRGLQLLFYSVGIGQISSEVPQNLSASRPQDRQFILSSKKLLLSDSGFYLCAWEPGQNTEAFFGQGTRLTVV.

The chain is built from TRBV27 and TRBJ1-3, with a possible D match to TRBD1 (5 bases). Trimming pared 6 bases from V and 11 bases from J, leaving 17 bases between. Germline assignment: CDR1 MNHEY and CDR2 SMNVEV (reference sequence). This CDR3 has 13 amino acids. Here the CDR3 reads CASRRDPQFPIYF. The CDR3 coding sequence is TGTGCCAGCAGACGGGACCCGCAGTTCCCCATATATTTT.

The sample holds a few counts of this clone. The sample contains more than one DNA sequence encoding this CDR3. J is TRBJ2-7 and V is TRBV19, with TRBD1 matching 8 bases. J gave up 2 bases and V 3 bases, and 6 bases lay outside the gene matches. The CDR3 contains 15 residues. The germline V gene encodes CDR1 LNHDA and CDR2 SQIVND (reference sequence). CDR3 residues: CASSIRDRGPYEQYF. CDR3 in DNA: TGTGCCAGTAGTATCCGTGACAGGGGCCCCTACGAGCAGTACTTC.

The J gene is TRBJ2-1, the V gene TRBV9; D is tentatively TRBD1 or TRBD2 (6 bases each). Deletions cut 0 bases from V and 5 bases from J, with 12 bases between. This CDR3 has 15 residues. Germline V CDR1 and CDR2: SGDLS, YYNGEE. CDR3 sequence reads: CASSVVGGFNNEQFF. The CDR3, as DNA: TGTGCCAGCAGCGTAGTGGGGGGCTTTAACAATGAGCAGTTCTTC.

A single count supports this clone. The gene calls are TRBV5-4 and TRBJ1-1; a weak D match, TRBD1 (6 bases). V gave up 1 base and J gave up 0 bases, with 13 bases separating them. The germline V gene has CDR1 SGHNT and CDR2 YYREEE (reference sequence). There are 16 residues in the CDR3. The CDR3: CASSLSQGYMNTEAFF. The CDR3 nucleotides read TGTGCCAGCAGCTTGTCGCAGGGGTACATGAACACTGAAGCTTTCTTT.

The chain is built from TRBV9 and TRBJ2-5; TRBD2 agrees at 9 bases. The ends lost 5 bases at V and 11 bases at J; junction bases unmatched: 10. Germline V gene data show CDR1 as SGDLS and CDR2 as YYNGEE. This CDR3 spans 13 amino acids. As DNA, the CDR3 is TGTGCCAGCAGGACTAGCGGCAGGAAGGAGCAGTACTTC. Amino acids: CASRTSGRKEQYF.

CDR3 amino acids: CASSPQAGANVLTF. In DNA, the CDR3 is TGTGCCAGCAGCCCGCAGGCAGGGGCCAACGTCCTGACTTTC. This chain joins TRBV7-6 and TRBJ2-6; D uncertain. The CDR3 sequence is 14 residues long. Trimming removed 5 bases at V and 4 bases at J, with 9 bases between. Germline V gene sequence: CDR1 SGHVS, CDR2 FNYEAQ.

The chain links TRBV19 to TRBJ2-3; D is undetermined. The germline gives CDR1 LNHDA, CDR2 SQIVND (reference sequence). The length of the CDR3 is 12 residues. Trimming stripped 4 bases from V and 8 bases from J, with 10 bases between. CDR3 loop: CASSTPLGTQYF. The CDR3 DNA is TGTGCCAGTAGTACCCCCCTGGGTACGCAGTATTTT.

This clone was recorded at least ten times. Other DNA sequences from this sample encode an identical CDR3 as well. The chain is built from TRBV6-1 and TRBJ2-7; 8 nucleotides match TRBD2. V lost 1 base and J lost 2; bases outside the gene matches: 4. This CDR3 has 15 amino acids. Germline CDR1 is MNHNS and CDR2 is SASEGT. CDR3 DNA: TGTGCCAGCAGTGAAGGGCCAGCGGGGGCCTACGAGCAGTACTTC. Residues: CASSEGPAGAYEQYF.

This rearrangement joins TRBV25-1 to TRBJ2-3; TRBD2 aligns across 15 bases. The V segment lost 7 bases and the J segment 4 bases; nucleotides outside the gene matches: 3. Germline-derived CDR1 and CDR2 are MGHDK and SYGVNS. The CDR3 has 15 amino acids. CDR3 nucleotide sequence: TGTGCCAGCAACGGACTAGCGGGAGGGTCAGATACGCAGTATTTT. Its protein product is CASNGLAGGSDTQYF.

DNA of the CDR3: TGTGCCAGCAGCTTAAATCACGGAGGGATGAACACTGAAGCTTTCTTT. Translation: CASSLNHGGMNTEAFF. V and J are TRBV7-3 and TRBJ1-1; D is unresolved. Trimming took off 1 base at V and 0 bases at J, with 12 bases between the two ends. The germline CDR1 and CDR2 sequences are SGHTA and FQGTGA. This CDR3 has 16 amino acids.

Only a few counts were recorded for this clone. The sample carries other DNA sequences with the same CDR3. The rearrangement joins TRBV30 to TRBJ2-5; D remains unclear. Germline-derived CDR1 and CDR2 are GTSNPN and SVGIG (reference sequence). The CDR3 contains 12 residues. The V end lost 0 bases, the J end lost 4 bases, and 6 bases lay between the germline ends. CDR3 bases: TGTGCCTGGAGTGTACTGGGAGAGACCCAGTACTTC. Residues: CAWSVLGETQYF.

The chain has TRBV5-1 and TRBJ2-7, with TRBD1 matching 11 bases. The CDR3 consists of 14 residues. Germline CDR1 SGHRS, CDR2 YFSETQ. The ends lost 4 bases at V and 6 bases at J; junction bases unmatched: 6. This CDR3 is CASSVGQGASEQYF. CDR3 in DNA: TGCGCCAGCAGCGTTGGACAGGGGGCATCCGAGCAGTACTTC.

This chain connects TRBV5-6 to TRBJ2-1; D call uncertain. The germline V gene has CDR1 SGHDT and CDR2 YYEEEE. Trimming left V 4 bases short and J 5 bases short, with 10 bases between. The CDR3 contains 13 residues. As DNA, the CDR3 is TGTGCCAGCAGCCCACGGGCCCACAATGAGCAGTTCTTC. Protein sequence: CASSPRAHNEQFF.

This clone was observed once. The CDR3 loop reads CASRGNRDRVNEQYF. CDR3 nucleotide sequence: TGTGCCAGCAGGGGGAACCGGGACAGGGTCAACGAGCAGTACTTC. V is TRBV6-5 and J is TRBJ2-7; 9 bases fit TRBD1. The CDR3 extends over 15 amino acids. Germline trimming cut 6 bases from V and 5 bases from J; bases unmatched to any gene: 11. Germline values: CDR1 MNHEY, CDR2 SVGAGI.

The genes are TRBV6-4 and TRBJ2-3; D call uncertain. V dropped 4 bases and J dropped 2 bases, with 13 bases sitting between them. This CDR3 spans 15 amino acids. Looked up from germline, CDR1 is MRHNA and CDR2 is SNTAGT. This CDR3 is CASSVTTRNTDTQYF. CDR3 in DNA: TGTGCCAGCAGTGTAACTACTCGAAACACAGATACGCAGTATTTT.

The chain combines TRBV11-2 with TRBJ2-1; D is unclear. The CDR3 sequence is 16 residues long. CDR1 and CDR2 from the germline V gene are SGHAT and FQNNGV. Trimming shortened V by 5 bases and J by 3 bases, and 17 bases separated the two germline ends. The CDR3 sequence: CASSLRPPADYNEQFF. The CDR3 DNA follows: TGTGCCAGCAGCCTACGGCCACCTGCGGACTACAATGAGCAGTTCTTC.

This clone occurred once. The gene calls are TRBV6-5 and TRBJ2-4; D is possibly TRBD1 (6 bases). Trimming stripped 6 bases from V and 1 base from J, with 10 bases between. Germline V gives CDR1 MNHEY, CDR2 SVGAGI. The CDR3 contains 14 residues. The CDR3 coding sequence is TGTGCCAGCAGGCCAACAGGGGCCAAAAACATTCAGTACTTC. It is translated as CASRPTGAKNIQYF.

The chain uses TRBV29-1 and TRBJ2-2; D call uncertain. Germline values: CDR1 SQVTM, CDR2 ANQGSEA. This CDR3 is built from 12 residues. Trimming left V 6 bases short and J 6 bases short, with 11 bases between. CDR3: CSVPQVSGELFF. The CDR3 nucleotides read TGCAGCGTCCCCCAAGTGTCCGGGGAGCTGTTTTTT.

This clone was seen at least ten times. This chain connects TRBV11-2 to TRBJ2-1; 14 nucleotides match TRBD2. The V gene end was trimmed by 5 bases and the J gene end by 7 bases; junction bases not matched to a gene: 7. CDR1 SGHAT and CDR2 FQNNGV come from the germline V gene. The CDR3 runs to 16 residues. The CDR3 sequence is CASSPAGLAGVNEQFF. In nucleotides, the CDR3 is TGTGCCAGCAGCCCTGCGGGACTAGCGGGAGTTAATGAGCAGTTCTTC.